This T cell receptor (beta chain) was found in a study of T cell responses to AZD1222 COVID-19 vaccine. Germline lookup yields CDR1 MNHEY and CDR2 SVGEGT. The CDR3 has 16 amino acids. The trim removed 4 bases at V and 4 bases at J, leaving 6 bases unmatched. Some clones are missing from TCRdb's copy, which holds only in-frame ones; the method was immunoSEQ multiplex PCR. The sample yields more than 100,000 clones, around nine tenths seen once. The chain combines TRBV6-2 or TRBV6-3 with TRBJ2-1; 11 nucleotides agree with TRBD2. The sequence was collected from an adult in good health. The sample was peripheral blood, taken on day 0 of AZD1222 vaccination. Here the CDR3 DNA reads TGTGCCAGCAGTTTCAGGACTAGCGGGTATTACAATGAGCAGTTCTTC. Protein product: CASSFRTSGYYNEQFF.